This TCR beta chain was identified in a study of CD8 T cells in Susac syndrome. TEMRA cells were FACS-enriched, unlike CD8+ and CD4+ T cells, which were negatively isolated. This clonotype was detected only once. The authors reverse transcribed roughly 0.5 to 1 ug RNA with random hexamers. TCRdb re-analysed the immunoSEQ multiplex PCR reads in MiXCR, keeping a single row per CDR3 protein. The sample has 100,000 to 150,000 distinct CDR3 sequences, around 96% seen once; the top ten hold over 0.12%. The receptor's source is a human donor with Susac syndrome. Specimen: CD4+ T cells from PBMCs.

CDR3 sequence reads: CAWSTPGTGGGVIQYF. CDR3 bases: TGTGCCTGGAGTACCCCCGGGACAGGGGGTGGGGTCATTCAGTACTTC. The chain couples TRBV30 to TRBJ2-4; TRBD1 aligns across 11 bases. V shed 2 bases, J shed 9 bases, and the junction held 12 bases outside the gene matches. CDR1 and CDR2 (germline): GTSNPN, SVGIG (reference sequence). This CDR3 is built from 16 residues. The full variable domain, rest sourced from reference TRBV30 and TRBJ2-4, is SQTIHQWPATLVQPVGSPLSLECTVEGTSNPNLYWYRQAAGRGLQLLFYSVGIGQISSEVPQNLSASRPQDRQFILSSKKLLLSDSGFYLCAWSTPGTGGGVIQYFGAGTRLSVL.